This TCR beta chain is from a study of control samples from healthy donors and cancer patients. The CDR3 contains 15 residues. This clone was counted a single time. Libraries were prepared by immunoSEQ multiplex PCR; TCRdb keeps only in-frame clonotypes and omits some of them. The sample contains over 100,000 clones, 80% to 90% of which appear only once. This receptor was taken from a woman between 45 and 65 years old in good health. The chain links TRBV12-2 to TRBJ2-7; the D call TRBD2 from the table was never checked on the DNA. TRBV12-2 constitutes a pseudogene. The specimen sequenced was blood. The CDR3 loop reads CASRPGRGTIPWQYV. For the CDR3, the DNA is TGTGCAAGTCGACCAGGGCGCGGGACGATCCCTTGGCAGTACGTC.